These T cell receptor beta chains were read from a single sample in a study of blood T cell repertoires in COVID-19. Method: immunoSEQ multiplex PCR; TCRdb's copy keeps in-frame clones and lacks some. The sample holds fewer than 250,000 clones, roughly four fifths seen once. Sequencing was done on a sample of peripheral blood. These receptors were collected from a woman aged 45-65 years with acute or convalescent COVID-19. CDR3s include the opening cysteine and the closing phenylalanine or tryptophan. The D gene is left open where the match is weak. Rows give clone size only sometimes, using once, few, many, or a class for an expanded clone.

>TRBD1|15|TRBJ2-7|TRBV9|-
TGTGCCAGCAGCGCCAACCAGGGGGCTCGGTACGAGCAGTACTTC
CASSANQGARYEQYF
>TRBD2|15|TRBJ2-7|TRBV24-1|-
TGTGCCACCAGTGATCCACAAGCGGGGGGGTACGAGCAGTACTTC
CATSDPQAGGYEQYF
>TRBD1|17|TRBJ1-2|TRBV3-1/TRBV3-2|-
TGTGCCAGCAGCCCTAGGGACAGGGAAAGAACTAACTATGGCTACACCTTC
CASSPRDRERTNYGYTF
>TRBD1|14|TRBJ2-7|TRBV30|-
TGTGCCTGGAGTGCACCCCGGACAGGGAGTCATCAGTACTTC
CAWSAPRTGSHQYF
>TRBD1|15|TRBJ1-1|TRBV5-6|-
TGTGCCAGCAGCTTGGGGGACAGGGAGAACACTGAAGCTTTCTTT
CASSLGDRENTEAFF
>TRBD2|15|TRBJ2-7|TRBV7-8|-
TGTGCCAGCAGCCTTCCAGCGGGGGCCTTTTACGAGCAGTACTTC
CASSLPAGAFYEQYF
>-|15|TRBJ1-6|TRBV18|-
TGTGCCAGCTCACCACTCCGGGGGAAAGATTCACCCCTCCACTTT
CASSPLRGKDSPLHF
>-|15|TRBJ1-6|TRBV5-5|-
TGTGCCAGCAGCTTATCCTTACTGGTCAATTCACCCCTCCACTTT
CASSLSLLVNSPLHF
>-|17|TRBJ1-4|TRBV7-8|-
TGTGCCAGCAGCTTAGGAGCTTCTAGTACCTTTGGTGAAAAACTGTTTTTT
CASSLGASSTFGEKLFF
>-|15|TRBJ2-2|TRBV11-3|once
TGTGCCAGCAGCTTAGATTCCAGGGCGAACGGGGAGCTGTTTTTT
CASSLDSRANGELFF
>TRBD1|9|TRBJ2-7|TRBV25-1|-
TGTGCCAGAGAGGGACAGGGGTACTTC
CAREGQGYF
>TRBD1|14|TRBJ1-2|TRBV6-2/TRBV6-3|-
TGTGCCAGCAGTTACCCGACAGGGAGGACGGGCTACACCTTC
CASSYPTGRTGYTF
>-|13|TRBJ1-1|TRBV7-7|-
TGTGCTAGCAGCTCCCAGGAGAACACTGAAGCTTTCTTT
CASSSQENTEAFF
>-|13|TRBJ1-5|TRBV28|-
TGTGCCATCCCTGGGGGGTTGGATCAGCCCCAGCATTTT
CAIPGGLDQPQHF
>TRBD2|13|TRBJ2-3|TRBV2|-
TGTGCCAGCATAGCGGGGGACACAGATACGCAGTATTTT
CASIAGDTDTQYF
>-|16|TRBJ2-7|TRBV11-2|-
TGTGCCAGCAGCTTCTACGCTTCCGGCTACCGGGGCGAGCAGTACTTC
CASSFYASGYRGEQYF
>-|18|TRBJ2-1|TRBV21-1|-
TGTGCCAGCAGCAAAGTGGTAAGGGACAGGAGTCCTACAAATGAGCAGTTCTTC
CASSKVVRDRSPTNEQFF
>TRBD2|18|TRBJ2-7|TRBV14|-
TGTGCCAGCAGCTACTCCGGGACTAGCTGGGAGGAGTCCTACGAGCAGTACTTC
CASSYSGTSWEESYEQYF
>TRBD1|14|TRBJ2-7|TRBV14|few
TGTGCCAGCAGCCCTCGACAGGGGCCGGGAGAGCAGTACTTC
CASSPRQGPGEQYF
>-|17|TRBJ2-7|TRBV28|-
TGTGCCAGCAGTTTGATCGAGGGTCGGTTAAGCTCCTACGAGCAGTACTTC
CASSLIEGRLSSYEQYF
>TRBD2|14|TRBJ2-5|TRBV25-1|-
TGTGCCAGCAGTGAGGGCGGGGGGCTGGAGACCCAGTACTTC
CASSEGGGLETQYF
>-|13|TRBJ1-1|TRBV6-5|-
TGTGCCAGCAGTTACTCCAGGGGTACTGAAGCTTTCTTT
CASSYSRGTEAFF
>TRBD1|13|TRBJ1-2|TRBV12-3/TRBV12-4|-
TGTGCCAGCAGTCCTACAGGGGTCAGTGGCTACACCTTC
CASSPTGVSGYTF
>TRBD2|16|TRBJ2-1|TRBV5-8|once
TGTGCCAGCAGCTCACCTCGACTAGCGGGGGGCAATGAGCAGTTCTTC
CASSSPRLAGGNEQFF
>-|12|TRBJ2-7|TRBV14|-
TGTGCCAGCAGCCAAGATAGGACAGTTCAGTACTTC
CASSQDRTVQYF
>TRBD2|16|TRBJ2-1|TRBV7-2|-
TGTGCCAGCAGCCGTACTAGCGGGAGCTCCTACAATGAGCAGTTCTTC
CASSRTSGSSYNEQFF
>-|15|TRBJ1-2|TRBV2|-
TGTGCCAGCAGTTCTTGGGACCGCCGGAGGGATGGCTACACCTTC
CASSSWDRRRDGYTF
>-|16|TRBJ1-4|TRBV7-9|-
TGTGCCAGCAGCTTACTAGGGGCTCTTGGGAGGGAAAAACTGTTTTTT
CASSLLGALGREKLFF
>TRBD2|14|TRBJ2-3|TRBV5-1|-
TGCGCCAGCAGCTTGGATACTAGCGGGAGGGCCATGTATTTT
CASSLDTSGRAMYF
>-|14|TRBJ1-1|TRBV2|-
TGTGCCAGCAGTGAGAAGGAGAGAAGCACTGAAGCTTTCTTT
CASSEKERSTEAFF
>TRBD1|16|TRBJ1-5|TRBV5-4|-
TGTGCCAGCAGCTTGAGGGACAGGGCAGGCAATCAGCCCCAGCATTTT
CASSLRDRAGNQPQHF
>TRBD1|15|TRBJ1-6|TRBV7-2|-
TGTGCCAGCAGCGCCTCCACAGGGGCCACTTCACCCCTCCACTTT
CASSASTGATSPLHF
>-|13|TRBJ2-5|TRBV7-9|-
TGTGCCAGCAGCTCCTCCAGTCAAGAGACCCAGTACTTC
CASSSSSQETQYF
>TRBD1|12|TRBJ1-2|TRBV29-1|-
TGCAGCGGGACAGGGGCCAACTATGGCTACACCTTC
CSGTGANYGYTF
>-|13|TRBJ1-2|TRBV19|-
TGTGCCAGTAGACGAGGGATTTTCTATGGCTACACCTTC
CASRRGIFYGYTF
>-|14|TRBJ2-4|TRBV29-1|-
TGCAGCGTGGCGGACATTTTAGCCAAAAACATTCAGTACTTC
CSVADILAKNIQYF
>TRBD1|13|TRBJ1-5|TRBV19|-
TGTGCCAGTCGACAGGGGGGGATTCAGCCCCAGCATTTT
CASRQGGIQPQHF
>-|16|TRBJ1-1|TRBV6-5|-
TGTGCCAGCAGTTACAGGTATAGACAACGAAACACTGAAGCTTTCTTT
CASSYRYRQRNTEAFF
>TRBD1|15|TRBJ1-4|TRBV18|once
TGTGCCAGCTCACCACAACAGGGGGCGAATGAAAAACTGTTTTTT
CASSPQQGANEKLFF
>TRBD2|14|TRBJ2-7|TRBV7-9|-
TGTGCCAGCAGCCGTAGCGGGAGGGCTAACGAGCAGTACTTC
CASSRSGRANEQYF
>-|12|TRBJ2-7|TRBV29-1|-
TGCAGCGTCCCCGGGACAAACTACGAGCAGTACTTC
CSVPGTNYEQYF
>TRBD2|14|TRBJ2-1|TRBV2|-
TGTGCCAGCGTTAGCGGGATAGACACCGATGAGCAGTTCTTC
CASVSGIDTDEQFF
>-|17|TRBJ2-7|TRBV6-7|-
TGTGCCAGCAGTTCTGAAAATACCAGGGGTGCCCTCTACGAGCAGTACTTC
CASSSENTRGALYEQYF
>-|14|TRBJ2-5|TRBV11-2|-
TGTGCCAGCACAGGTTCCCGTTTATGGGAGACCCAGTACTTC
CASTGSRLWETQYF
>-|18|TRBJ2-1|TRBV19|-
TGTGCCAGTAGTATATCAACAGGGCTTCCCTTCCCCTACAATGAGCAGTTCTTC
CASSISTGLPFPYNEQFF
>-|14|TRBJ2-3|TRBV5-6|-
TGTGCCAGCAGCTTGCGGTTATACGCAGATACGCAGTATTTT
CASSLRLYADTQYF
>-|15|TRBJ2-3|TRBV7-2|-
TGTGCCAGCAGCTTAGTTCCCCGGAGGCCAGATACGCAGTATTTT
CASSLVPRRPDTQYF
>TRBD1|15|TRBJ2-7|TRBV19|-
TGTGCCAGCTCAACTCCGGGACAGACTTTCCGCGAGCAGTACTTC
CASSTPGQTFREQYF
>-|14|TRBJ1-3|TRBV3-1/TRBV3-2|-
TGTGCCAGCAGCCTTCAGGGCAGTGGAAACACCATATATTTT
CASSLQGSGNTIYF
>-|18|TRBJ1-1|TRBV12-5|-
TGTGCTAGTGGTATTTCTACTAGGGCCTCGGAGATGAACACTGAAGCTTTCTTT
CASGISTRASEMNTEAFF